These 15 T cell receptor beta chains came from one sample sequenced in a study of human thymus T cells. Sequenced by immunoSEQ multiplex PCR; TCRdb stores in-frame clones only, minus some. The table shows roughly 130,000 clones, with over 85% occurring only once. Thymus tissue for the work was resected from patients undergoing corrective heart surgery. Sequencing used thymus tissue. All receptors derive from a boy under two years old with a congenital heart defect but otherwise immunologically healthy.

The rearrangement uses TRBV11-2 and TRBJ1-2; D perhaps matches TRBD1 (6 bases). The CDR3 contains 17 residues. Between the trimmed V and J ends, which lost 2 bases and 7 bases, there was a span of 23 bases. Looked up from germline, CDR1 is SGHAT and CDR2 is FQNNGV. CDR3 DNA: TGTGCCAGCAGCTTACCCCCCTGGGGACATACAAGGTCTGGCTACACCTTC. Translating gives CASSLPPWGHTRSGYTF.

The chain employs TRBV28 and TRBJ2-7; the D gene is possibly TRBD1 (5 bases). The V end lost 8 bases, the J end lost 6 bases, and 20 bases lay between the germline ends. Germline loops: CDR1 MDHEN, CDR2 SYDVKM. The CDR3 contains 14 residues. Written as DNA, the CDR3 is TGTGCCAGCGAAGGACCGGTCAGGGCTACCGAGCAGTACTTC. This translates into CASEGPVRATEQYF.

V usage is TRBV5-1 and J usage is TRBJ2-7, with D possibly TRBD1 on 5 matching bases. Between the trimmed V and J ends, which lost 2 bases and 3 bases, there was a span of 9 bases. The germline V gene encodes CDR1 SGHRS and CDR2 YFSETQ. The CDR3 extends over 13 amino acids. The CDR3 sequence is CASSFKGDYEQYF. As DNA, the CDR3 is TGCGCCAGCAGCTTTAAAGGGGACTACGAGCAGTACTTC.

The rearrangement links TRBV10-3 to TRBJ2-6; 8 positions agree with TRBD1. This CDR3 has 20 amino acids. The germline gives CDR1 ENHRY, CDR2 SYGVKD. V was clipped by 0 bases and J by 0 bases; unmatched bases: 10. The CDR3 DNA follows: TGTGCCATCAGTGAGTCCTGGAGGACAGGGCCCTTCTCTGGGGCCAACGTCCTGACTTTC. This translates into CAISESWRTGPFSGANVLTF.

DNA of the CDR3: TGTGCCAGTAGTAGAGCCCCAAGAAACTCCTCTGGAAACACCATATATTTT. Protein: CASSRAPRNSSGNTIYF. The rearrangement uses TRBV19 and TRBJ1-3; D unclear. V was pared by 4 bases and J by 0 bases, with 16 bases between. This CDR3 spans 17 amino acids. Germline V gene data show CDR1 as LNHDA and CDR2 as SQIVND (reference sequence).

The V gene is TRBV6-1, the J gene TRBJ2-7, with a possible D match to TRBD2 (7 bases). The germline V gene has CDR1 MNHNS and CDR2 SASEGT. The CDR3 is made up of 13 amino acids. Trimming left V 0 bases short and J 5 bases short, with 8 bases between. DNA for the CDR3: TGTGCCAGCAGTGAAGCAGGGGGGGACGAGCAGTACTTC. It encodes CASSEAGGDEQYF.

V is TRBV6-1 and J is TRBJ1-5; D is possibly TRBD1 (5 bases). The CDR3 is 15 amino acids. Germline V gives CDR1 MNHNS, CDR2 SASEGT. V lost 11 bases and J 2 bases, leaving 19 bases between the germline ends. The CDR3 spells CAASTTASRNQPQHF. The CDR3, as DNA: TGTGCCGCCTCGACGACAGCGAGCCGCAATCAGCCCCAGCATTTT.

The V gene is TRBV7-8, the J gene TRBJ2-2; unclear D gene. Trimming shortened V by 6 bases and J by 1 base, and 18 bases separated the two germline ends. Germline CDR1 SGHVS, CDR2 FQNEAQ. The CDR3 totals 17 residues. The CDR3 nucleotides are TGTGCCAGCAGGGACCGTCCGGCGGCGTGGAACACCGGGGAGCTGTTTTTT. Translating it yields CASRDRPAAWNTGELFF.

The J gene is TRBJ2-7, the V gene TRBV5-1; tentative D call: TRBD2 (6 bases). The CDR3 is 13 residues long. Trimming took 6 bases from V and 7 from J, leaving 17 bases between them. The V gene's germline CDR1 is SGHRS and CDR2 YFSETQ. For the CDR3, the DNA is TGCGCCAGCACCCGGGACTCACAAGGGGAGCAGTACTTC. It encodes CASTRDSQGEQYF.

The V gene is TRBV7-9, the J gene TRBJ1-6; D may be TRBD1 (6 bases). CDR3 length: 16 amino acids. The V end lost 6 bases, the J end lost 0 bases, and 12 bases lay between the germline ends. Germline V gives CDR1 SEHNR, CDR2 FQNEAQ (reference sequence). In DNA, the CDR3 is TGTGCCAGCAGTCCCACAGGGAGCTCCTATAATTCACCCCTCCACTTT. The encoded protein is CASSPTGSSYNSPLHF.

The gene calls are TRBV19 and TRBJ2-2; D unresolved. Germline V lookup: CDR1 LNHDA, CDR2 SQIVND (reference sequence). The ends were cut back, 3 bases at V and 7 bases at J, with 6 bases in the middle. CDR3 length: 12 amino acids. CDR3 protein: CASSIGVGELFF. CDR3 DNA: TGTGCCAGTAGTATCGGAGTCGGGGAGCTGTTTTTT.

The rearrangement joins TRBV30 to TRBJ1-6; possibly TRBD1 for D (6 bases). This CDR3 is 13 amino acids long. V was shortened by 7 bases and J by 4 bases, with 11 bases between the two germline ends. Germline V gene data show CDR1 as GTSNPN and CDR2 as SVGIG (reference sequence). As DNA, the CDR3 is TGTGCCTTCAAGGACAGTTATAATTCACCCCTCCACTTT. Translated, it gives CAFKDSYNSPLHF. The full variable domain, its missing parts supplied by reference TRBV30 and TRBJ1-6, is SQTIHQWPATLVQPVGSPLSLECTVEGTSNPNLYWYRQAAGRGLQLLFYSVGIGQISSEVPQNLSASRPQDRQFILSSKKLLLSDSGFYLCAFKDSYNSPLHFGNGTRLTVT.

A few counts support this clone. This chain connects TRBV7-6 to TRBJ1-6; D not resolved. V was trimmed by 1 base and J by 2 bases, leaving 9 bases between them. The CDR3 totals 16 residues. Germline V gives CDR1 SGHVS, CDR2 FNYEAQ. In nucleotides, the CDR3 is TGTGCCAGCAGCTTAGGGGGAAGACCCTATAATTCACCCCTCCACTTT. Translating it yields CASSLGGRPYNSPLHF. Using reference TRBV7-6 and TRBJ1-6 for the parts outside the CDR3, the full variable domain is GAGVSQSPRYKVTKRGQDVALRCDPISGHVSLYWYRQALGQGPEFLTYFNYEAQQDKSGLPNDRFSAERPEGSISTLTIQRTEQRDSAMYRCASSLGGRPYNSPLHFGNGTRLTVT.

V and J are TRBV7-2 and TRBJ2-2, with a tentative D call TRBD2 (6 bases). Trimming removed 4 bases at V and 3 bases at J, with 9 bases between. The length of the CDR3 is 14 residues. Germline V CDR1 and CDR2: SGHTA, FQGNSA. The chain's CDR3 is CASSSGVDTGELFF. The CDR3 DNA follows: TGTGCCAGCAGCTCGGGGGTTGACACCGGGGAGCTGTTTTTT.

The chain combines TRBV4-3 with TRBJ1-3; D gene uncertain. The length of the CDR3 is 17 residues. Per germline, CDR1 LGHNA and CDR2 YSLEER. The V gene lost 2 bases and the J gene lost 0 bases, with 14 bases spanning the gap. CDR3 amino acids: CASSQYLGIPSGNTIYF. As DNA, the CDR3 is TGCGCCAGCAGCCAATATTTAGGAATACCCTCTGGAAACACCATATATTTT.